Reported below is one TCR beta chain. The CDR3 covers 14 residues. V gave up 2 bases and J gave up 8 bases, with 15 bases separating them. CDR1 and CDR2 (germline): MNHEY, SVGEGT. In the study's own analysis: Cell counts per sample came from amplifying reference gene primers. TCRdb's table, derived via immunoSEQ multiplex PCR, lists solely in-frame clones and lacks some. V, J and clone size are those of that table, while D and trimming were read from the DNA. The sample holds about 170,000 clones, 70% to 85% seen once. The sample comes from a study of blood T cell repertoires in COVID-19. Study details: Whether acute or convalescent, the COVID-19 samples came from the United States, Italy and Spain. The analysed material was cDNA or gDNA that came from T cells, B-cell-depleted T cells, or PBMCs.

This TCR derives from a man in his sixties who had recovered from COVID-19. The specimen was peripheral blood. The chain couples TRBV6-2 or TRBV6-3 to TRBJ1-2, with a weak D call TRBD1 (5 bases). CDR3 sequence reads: CASSYRPGRGGYTF. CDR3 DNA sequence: TGTGCCAGCAGTTACCGTCCGGGGAGGGGAGGCTACACCTTC.